This TCR beta chain was sequenced during a study of cytomegalovirus exposure and HLA in healthy donors. Study-wide results and caveats: Indistinguishable V segments, including TRBV6-2 and TRBV6-3, were excluded. An analysis was carried out at a later point. It showed that HLA-associated TCR beta chains were more clonally expanded than equally common non-associated chains. Most TCR beta V segments were productive about 87% or about 30% of the time in an earlier analysis.

The study ran its PCR with 60 Vbeta and 13 Jbeta primers. Assay used: immunoSEQ multiplex PCR; TCRdb lists only in-frame clones, some missing. The sample lists some 160,000 clones; 65% to 85% were seen once. A word on this clone: Its matching antigen is unknown.

This CDR3 has 13 residues. With 4 bases clipped from V and 6 bases from J, the junction kept 5 bases outside the gene matches. In germline, CDR1 is MGHRA, CDR2 YSYEKL. Specimen: PBMCs. This receptor was obtained from a male donor in good health and CMV-seropositive. The chain has TRBV4-1 and TRBJ1-2; 7 bases match TRBD1. CDR3 DNA: TGCGCCAGCAGCCCGGAGACAGGGAATGGCTACACCTTC. Amino acid sequence: CASSPETGNGYTF.